This TCR beta chain appears in the sequencing data of a study of PD-1 blockade in classical Hodgkin lymphoma (dated by TCRdb to the early 2020s). Describing the broader study: Nivolumab dosing was 3 mg/kg intravenously every 2 weeks, continuing until either disease progression or unacceptable toxicity. A peripheral blood immune signature of response to PD-1 blockade in classical Hodgkin lymphoma was defined using TCR beta sequencing and CyTOF.

Summary of the overall study and its limitations: The study was limited to a single clinical trial cohort, and causes of repertoire differences, possibly disease activity or prior therapy, remained undefined. By C4D1, a significant rise was seen in CD4+ TCR diversity but not in CD8+ TCR diversity (p=0.0027 vs p=0.16), and the rise was most apparent among complete responders (p=0.02). Trial patients achieving complete response had baseline diversity similar to newly diagnosed patients, whereas partial responders and progressors had significantly lower diversity. Baseline TCR diversity was reported to be lower in newly diagnosed patients than in healthy donors, and even lower in relapsed/refractory patients. Lower diversity was seen in patients whose nivolumab began less than 1 year after ASCT, and these patients were left out of later analyses so that immune reconstitution would not confound the results.

The time point label corresponds to: cycle 1 day 1 (C1D1), immediately before nivolumab initiation. Every trial patient had relapsed after autologous stem cell transplantation, and cohorts A, B and C differed in prior brentuximab vedotin exposure. The trial cohort included 45 to 65 patients with relapsed/refractory classical Hodgkin lymphoma, and each patient had a best overall response of complete response, partial response or progressive disease. Single-agent nivolumab was administered to trial patients in the multi-cohort phase II CheckMate 205 trial. Best overall response was determined by an independent review committee according to the 2007 International Working Group response criteria. PBMCs from the trial were collected at three points: immediately before nivolumab initiation (C1D1), and during therapy at cycle 2 day 1 and cycle 4 day 1. After peripheral blood was drawn into 8 mL Vacutainer Cell Preparation Tubes, PBMCs were isolated by centrifugation and then cryopreserved.

This clone was counted between two and nine times. Its target antigen remains unknown. Qualities for individual bases were not recorded, and no much larger clone is one base off. The Qiagen DNeasy kit was used to extract genomic DNA both from unsorted PBMCs and from the negatively selected CD4+ and CD8+ fractions. TCR beta CDR3 regions were subjected to amplification by immunoSEQ multiplex PCR with primers that anneal to V and J segments. A synthetic immune receptor repertoire was used to minimize amplification bias, and any remaining bias was removed computationally after sequencing. The study's processing was this. Repertoire diversity was quantified as the Shannon entropy index using custom Python scripts. The unsorted, CD4+ and CD8+ repertoires were each analyzed separately, with the exception of combined analyses, where CD4+ and CD8+ sequences were merged in silico. A clone was considered expanded if an increase in frequency of at least 2-fold after treatment relative to C1D1 was found, and a pseudocount of 0.5 was applied to clones undetected at baseline. Singleton clones were defined as clones with 0 or 1 copy at C1D1, and non-singleton clones were defined as clones with 2 or more copies. Clones expanded in unsorted samples were annotated as CD4+, CD8+ or unknown by matching protein sequences in sorted samples from the same patient. Wilcoxon tests on paired samples were used to test diversity changes from C1D1 to C4D1. TCRdb mirrors the immuneACCESS table, restricted to in-frame sequences. Some clones are absent from its copies; in checked studies, under half trace to an unresolved V gene, and the reason for the others is unknown. That table is the source of V, J and clone size, and D and trimming were worked out from the DNA. This sample comprises around 40,000 clones, more than 70% of them detected only once. The ten largest clones add up to 13% of the sample.

CDR3 length: 15 amino acids, cysteine to phenylalanine. Only the CDR3 region is kept as DNA, spanning 45 bases read in frame from base 1. V and J lose 4 bases and 4 bases, and a span of 14 bases separates them. The germline V gene yields SGHTA for CDR1 and FQGNSA for CDR2. Sequences were derived from peripheral blood mononuclear cells (PBMCs), sampled at baseline. The TCR sequence derives from a human donor with classical Hodgkin lymphoma. The chain couples TRBV7-2 to TRBJ2-1; the D element could tentatively be TRBD1 or TRBD2, as 5 bases agree for each. The CDR3 amino acid sequence is: CASSSTGTYYNEQFF. The nucleotides are TGTGCCAGCAGCTCAACCGGGACCTATTACAATGAGCAGTTCTTC.